This T cell receptor (beta chain) appears in the sequencing data of a study of Graves' ophthalmopathy and Graves' hyperthyroidism (dated by TCRdb to 2017 to 2018). Notes on the research overall: Peripheral blood samples were taken at the time of initial diagnosis, before any treatment was given. To tell Graves' ophthalmopathy apart from Graves' hyperthyroidism, and to predict which patients would progress to ophthalmopathy, the study relied on TCR beta repertoire signatures. In total, 120 to 150 blood samples were TCR-sequenced: 40 to 45 ophthalmopathy, 80 or so hyperthyroidism and some 17 hyperthyroidism-to-ophthalmopathy patients. For independent validation, a separate cohort was made up of approximately 19 hyperthyroidism patients plus 17 patients who later progressed from hyperthyroidism to ophthalmopathy. The roughly 90 discovery patients were divided at random into training and test sets in a 7:3 ratio. A discovery set of 100 patients (roughly 41 ophthalmopathy, 55 to 65 stable hyperthyroidism) was enrolled to explore V-J signatures distinguishing ophthalmopathy from hyperthyroidism. In about 6 hyperthyroidism patients, the T-cell repertoire of thyroid tissue was compared with the T-cell repertoire of blood. Following sampling, methimazole starting at 30 mg daily was administered to hyperthyroidism patients, and high-dose intravenous methylprednisolone was administered to ophthalmopathy patients. Points the paper makes about the study in general: Sample size was not predetermined statistically, and investigators were not blinded to group allocation. Among expanded thyroid clonotypes with frequency above 0.001, most also showed up in blood, which suggests that blood repertoires may reflect the thyroid immune response. The 13-signature model separated ophthalmopathy from stable hyperthyroidism with approximately 90% sensitivity and 81% to 82% specificity in cross-validation, and 80%/75% in the test set. In validation, the model predicted ophthalmopathy progression with less than 71% sensitivity and 72.22% specificity; about a dozen predicted patients were CT-confirmed with GO in a median of 6.5 months.

V sheds 0 bases and J sheds 0 bases, leaving 9 bases between their ends. Including the terminal cysteine and phenylalanine, the CDR3 comprises 15 residues. The only DNA kept is the CDR3, 45 bases in frame from the first base. Per the germline V gene (reference sequence), SGHAT is the CDR1 and FQDESV is the CDR2. This clonotype showed up many times. Its specific antigen is unknown. Base-call qualities are not available, and no considerably larger clone is one nucleotide away. For repertoire sequencing, TCR beta CDR3 regions were amplified from RNA transcripts. The first round of RT-PCR was done with HTBI primers and the Qiagen OneStep RT-PCR kit, and was followed by a second round of multiplex PCR, then size selection and purification. Sequencing of the libraries was carried out on an Illumina HiSeq2000 in paired-end mode with 100 bp reads. As for how the authors treated the data: Reads were processed with SOAPnuke, discarding reads with adapters, uncalled bases, mean Phred below 15, or no exact constant-primer or identifier match. COPE v1.2.5 was used to merge the high-quality paired reads. Clonotypes were defined as unique nucleotide sequences and were aligned to IMGT TRB V, D and J references using MiTCR v1.1. Analysis was restricted to V-J combinations with a frequency above 0.0001, which covered 98% to 99.2% of repertoires. For each V-J combination, a TCR clonal expansion and chaos score was defined as F50 clonal expansion divided by the chaos observed in the TCRdist matrix. Welch's t-statistics and random forest were used to reduce the features to 10 to 15 V-J combinations, which were then used as input to a naive Bayes classifier. Thyroid-blood repertoire similarity was quantified with the Morisita-Horn index. The raw public reads went through TCRdb reprocessing: fastp at Q25, MiXCR clone calling, in-frame beta chains kept. Each record represents a unique CDR3 protein, reported with the most common genes and DNA among its rows. The V and J calls, along with clone size, are taken from TCRdb and not from the paper's own processing. The sample profile shows about 380,000 distinct CDR3 sequences; about 16% of them were found once. The ten largest clones capture about 7.3% of the sample.

Hyperthyroidism was considered stable if no progression to ophthalmopathy occurred within 18 months of follow-up. Hyperthyroidism patients were newly diagnosed, were aged 18 to 65 years, and had a disease duration under 2 months. Patients were excluded if they had other autoimmune diseases, uncontrolled infections, pregnancy or lactation. Clinical symptoms, serum thyroxine, TRAb, thyroid ultrasound and orbital computed tomography were used for diagnosis. Ficoll-Paque density gradient centrifugation was used to isolate PBMCs from approximately 11 ml of fresh peripheral blood. Total RNA was extracted using Trizol reagent, and RNA quality was checked on an Agilent 2100 Bioanalyzer.

This TCR was recovered from a woman between 18 and 30 years old with stable Graves' hyperthyroidism. Donor details come from another sample of the same person, matched by shared clones. The chain employs TRBV11-1 and TRBJ2-7; the D gene is unclear. Material for sequencing was peripheral blood. The nucleotide sequence reads TGTGCCAGCAGCTTAGCGGTGGCGGTCTCCTACGAGCAGTACTTC. Its product reads: CASSLAVAVSYEQYF.